This T cell receptor (beta chain) was sequenced in a study of identical twins (dated by TCRdb to the mid-2010s). Background on the whole study: TCR alpha and beta repertoires from monozygotic twins, unrelated adults of various ages and cord blood were deep-sequenced to test whether fetal clonotypes persist. To rule out contamination, replicate twin experiments were performed at different times with different library preparation protocols. The study at large found these results: In beta out-of-frame sequences, excess twin sharing was weaker, because having fewer shared sequences lowered the signal-to-noise ratio. Compared with coincidental sharing between unrelated individuals, out-of-frame TCR alpha sequences shared between twins had an excess of sequences with low generation probability. Invariant T cells such as MAIT and iNKT could partly confound zero-insertion analyses, although diverse VJ usage argued against such confounding for most clonotypes. In monozygotic twins, recombination models systematically underestimated out-of-frame TCR alpha sharing, but the models matched the sharing seen between unrelated individuals. Abundant cord blood beta clonotypes carried fewer insertions; young adult naive repertoires showed a weaker similar trend, while memory repertoires showed none. Because the same donors could not be followed over many years, the conclusions relied on cross-sectional statistical analysis.

The library came from 5' RACE. Instrument on record: Illumina HiSeq 2000. A universal primer binding site was introduced by template switching, and a unique molecular identifier was present in the final cDNA, enabling accurate counting of TCR cDNA molecules. Specific primers in the conserved constant-segment region were used to synthesize first-strand cDNA for the TCR alpha and beta chains. To control for contamination, every cDNA library carried two barcodes: a SMART-Mk sample barcode plus Illumina barcodes. TruSeq adapter sequences along with Illumina sample barcodes were introduced in two successive PCR steps. TCR alpha and beta cDNA libraries were sequenced on the Illumina HiSeq platform with custom primers. On the authors' methods: Unique molecular identifiers were extracted from raw reads with MiGEC, and CDR3 positions were determined with MiXCR. Recombination models were inferred per individual with the repgenHMM and IGoR tools using an EM algorithm. The tcR package in R was used for shared clonotype analysis, with sharing normalized by the product of cloneset sizes. Out-of-frame nonproductive sequences were analyzed to study raw recombination free of thymic and clonal selection effects. The public sequencing data were trimmed at Q25 with fastp and processed into clonotypes with MiXCR by TCRdb, which kept only in-frame beta chains. CDR3 protein sequences are deduplicated, and each keeps its most common genes and DNA. The V and J calls reflect TCRdb's pipeline rather than the authors' work. The table for this sample lists 430,000 or so distinct CDR3 sequences; less than 25% of them were counted only once. The top ten clones comprise about 2.7% of the sample.

CDR1 SGHTA and CDR2 FQGNSA are derived from the germline V gene. The CDR3 measures 13 amino acids from cysteine to phenylalanine. Of the read, only the CDR3 DNA is kept; its 39 bases are in frame from base 1. V was cut back by 4 bases and J by 2 bases, leaving a gap of 9 bases between them. This clonotype was detected a few times. Its antigen is still unknown. The record has no base qualities; no much larger clone is one base away. Every donor was a healthy Caucasian. Three pairs of female monozygotic twins, all aged roughly 18 to 30 years, were included in the twin cohort. Positive isolation kits from Invitrogen were used to isolate the CD4+ and CD8+ T cell populations. These data were also reused for a study on T cells expressing NK-cell markers. As noted in the second study: TCR beta-chain repertoires were profiled in sorted CD3+CD56+NKG2C+, CD3+CD56+NKG2C- and CD3+CD56-NKG2C+ T-cell subsets from several donors. Of the eight sequenced donors, seven were found to be HCMV-seropositive and one was found to be HCMV-seronegative. To restrict sorting to alphabetaTCR-expressing T cells, an anti-gammadeltaTCR antibody was added in several experiments. In a handful of donors, the dominant CD3+CD56+NKG2C+ clonotypes ranked among the top 10 CD8+ clonotypes, making up about 1.0-8% of CD8+ T cells. Those dominant clonotypes were again the most abundant among CD3+CD56-NKG2C+ cells in a few donors, at about 25-65%. It remained unclear whether the expanded NKG2C-expressing T cell clones were specific for HCMV antigens. All eight donors whose samples were sequenced were randomly selected healthy volunteers, three of them men and five women. To determine HCMV serostatus, a commercial ELISA kit was used to detect HCMV-specific IgG in serum. MIGEC was used to demultiplex reads and group the reads by UMI, and MiTCR was used to assemble and quantify clonotypes. To exclude erroneous sequences, any TCR cDNA sequence not supported by at least two reads was discarded. The tcR package was used for downstream repertoire analysis, with clonotypes matched between fractions based on CDR3 nucleotide sequence plus V segment. VDJmatch was used to annotate antigen specificity against VDJdb, with one amino acid substitution allowed in CDR3.

The chain joins TRBV7-2 to TRBJ2-7; the D gene identity is not certain. The source of this sequence is a woman aged 18-35 years in good health. Sequenced input: CD4+ T cells sorted from blood. The CDR3 is CASSSYSAYEQYF. The bases read TGTGCCAGCAGCTCATACAGTGCCTACGAGCAGTACTTC.